The 12 T cell receptor beta chains below were found in one sample sequenced in a study of shared clonotypes between healthy human individuals. Generated by immunoSEQ multiplex PCR, the TCRdb table keeps only in-frame clones and is missing some. The data contain 2 million to 3 million clones, roughly 93% of them singletons. Sequencing was done on a sample of naive CD4+ T cells from PBMCs. The subset here: CD45RA+ positively selected. All receptors derive from a man aged 18 to 30 in good health. Some clones in this sample may be carry-over from other donors' samples.

A note on this clone: Distinct nucleotide sequences in the sample also encode this CDR3. The gene calls are TRBV18 and TRBJ2-5; D gene uncertain. Germline V gene sequence: CDR1 KGHSH, CDR2 LQKENI. V shed 2 bases and J shed 5 bases, with 6 bases lying between them. The CDR3 has 12 residues. CDR3 nucleotides: TGTGCCAGCTCACCATCGAGGGAGACCCAGTACTTC. Protein product: CASSPSRETQYF.

The chain joins TRBV7-3 to TRBJ2-3; the match to TRBD2 covers 7 bases. CDR3 length equals 15 residues. V shed 1 base and J 6 bases; nucleotides not matched to a gene: 7. CDR1 is SGHTA and CDR2 is FQGTGA in the germline V gene. The CDR3 loop is CASSLSGSGSDTQYF. The CDR3 DNA is TGTGCCAGCAGCTTAAGCGGGAGCGGATCCGATACGCAGTATTTT.

V gene TRBV5-6 combines with J gene TRBJ2-2; 9 nucleotides align to TRBD1. Losses at the gene ends were 4 bases for V and 5 bases for J; bases not matched to a gene: 3. The CDR3 totals 14 residues. Germline values: CDR1 SGHDT, CDR2 YYEEEE. CDR3 residues: CASSSDRGTGELFF. CDR3 coding DNA: TGTGCCAGCAGCAGCGACAGGGGGACCGGGGAGCTGTTTTTT.

The table lists this clone with a count of one. Different DNA sequences within this sample yield the same CDR3. The chain uses TRBV7-9 and TRBJ1-1; 7 positions match TRBD1. Germline assignment: CDR1 SEHNR and CDR2 FQNEAQ (reference sequence). The CDR3 consists of 14 residues. Unmatched junction bases numbered 3, after V lost 2 bases and J lost 3 bases. In DNA form, the CDR3 reads TGTGCCAGCAGCTTACGCGACAGGGACACTGAAGCTTTCTTT. It encodes CASSLRDRDTEAFF.

The CDR3 protein is CASSFRGRGWANVLTF. In DNA, the CDR3 is TGTGCCAGCAGTTTCAGGGGGCGTGGTTGGGCCAACGTCCTGACTTTC. V is TRBV28 and J is TRBJ2-6; 8 positions agree with TRBD1. Germline loops: CDR1 MDHEN, CDR2 SYDVKM. V gave up 3 bases and J gave up 5 bases; unmatched junction bases: 6. The CDR3 has 16 residues.

The chain is built from TRBV6-1 and TRBJ1-5; TRBD1 might be the D (6 bases). Germline loops: CDR1 MNHNS, CDR2 SASEGT. The CDR3 spans 14 residues. Trimming stripped 7 bases from V and 0 bases from J, with 10 bases between. CDR3 DNA sequence: TGTGCCAGCAATGGACAGCTTAGCAATCAGCCCCAGCATTTT. Amino acids: CASNGQLSNQPQHF.

The rearrangement joins TRBV27 to TRBJ1-3; 8 nucleotides line up with TRBD1. Germline V lookup: CDR1 MNHEY, CDR2 SMNVEV (reference sequence). After removal of 7 bases from V and 1 base from J, the junction contained 6 bases not matched to a gene. The CDR3 has 15 residues. CDR3: CASTGGARSGNTIYF. The CDR3, as DNA: TGTGCCAGCACAGGGGGCGCAAGGTCTGGAAACACCATATATTTT.

The CDR3 DNA reads TGTGCCAGCAGTAGACAGGGATCGGGCAATCAGCCCCAGCATTTT. The encoded protein is CASSRQGSGNQPQHF. The chain has TRBV7-9 and TRBJ1-5; 7 nucleotides agree with TRBD1. The V and J ends lost 6 bases and 2 bases, in that order; junction bases with no gene match: 7. The length of the CDR3 is 15 residues. CDR1 is SEHNR, CDR2 FQNEAQ, per germline (reference sequence).

This chain uses TRBV7-2 with TRBJ2-3; 8 bases are shared with TRBD1. This CDR3 is 16 amino acids long. The V gene's germline CDR1 is SGHTA and CDR2 FQGNSA. Trimming cost V 5 bases and J 0 bases; bases outside gene matches: 7. The CDR3 bases are TGTGCCAGCAGCCCGCAGCGGACAGGGAGCACAGATACGCAGTATTTT. Amino acid sequence: CASSPQRTGSTDTQYF.

The V gene is TRBV5-4, the J gene TRBJ1-1, with 8 bases lining up with TRBD1. Germline trimming cut 4 bases from V and 1 base from J; bases unmatched to any gene: 9. The germline V gene encodes CDR1 SGHNT and CDR2 YYREEE (reference sequence). The CDR3 contains 16 residues. This chain's CDR3 is CASSPQGARENTEAFF. The CDR3 DNA sequence: TGTGCCAGCAGCCCGCAGGGGGCGCGGGAGAACACTGAAGCTTTCTTT.

The CDR3 reads CASRVPSGGSKYEQYF. The CDR3 DNA sequence: TGTGCCAGCAGAGTTCCTAGCGGGGGGTCAAAGTACGAGCAGTACTTC. The genes are TRBV27 and TRBJ2-7; 11 bases fit TRBD2. This CDR3 has 16 residues. Losses at the gene ends were 6 bases for V and 4 bases for J; bases not matched to a gene: 11. Looked up from germline, CDR1 is MNHEY and CDR2 is SMNVEV (reference sequence).

This chain joins TRBV18 and TRBJ2-3; 8 bases fit TRBD2. This CDR3 contains 13 residues. Per germline, CDR1 KGHSH and CDR2 LQKENI. V shed 4 bases and J 4 bases; nucleotides not matched to a gene: 1. As DNA, the CDR3 is TGTGCCAGCTCACTGCGGGAGGCAGATACGCAGTATTTT. It translates to CASSLREADTQYF. Supplemented by reference TRBV18 and TRBJ2-3, the full variable domain reads NAGVMQNPRHLVRRRGQEARLRCSPMKGHSHVYWYRQLPEEGLKFMVYLQKENIIDESGMPKERFSAEFPKEGPSILRIQQVVRGDSAAYFCASSLREADTQYFGPGTRLTVL.